This passage covers 10 T cell receptor beta chains from one sample sequenced in a study of T cell repertoires in cytomegalovirus infection. TCRdb called the reads again in MiXCR, with one record for every CDR3 protein. Of 200,000 to 250,000 distinct CDR3 sequences in the sample, about 23% were seen once. The sequenced sample consisted of CD8+ T cells from PBMCs. The receptors here all came from a human donor in good health (CMV status not recorded). Some clones in this sample may be carry-over from other donors' samples.

This chain links TRBV28 with TRBJ2-7, with D possibly called TRBD1 or TRBD2 (6 bases each). The V and J ends lost 6 bases and 7 bases respectively, with 19 bases between them. From germline, CDR1 is MDHEN and CDR2 SYDVKM. The CDR3 covers 14 residues. The CDR3 DNA follows: TGTGCCAGCAGGCGGGAAGACAGGATGGGGGAGCAGTACTTC. Encoded protein: CASRREDRMGEQYF.

The sample holds many counts of this clonotype. This rearrangement joins TRBV11-2 to TRBJ1-4, with a weak D call TRBD1 (5 bases). Germline-derived CDR1 and CDR2 are SGHAT and FQNNGV. CDR3 length equals 14 residues. The V gene lost 6 bases and the J gene lost 7 bases, with 15 bases spanning the gap. The CDR3 nucleotides read TGTGCCAGCAGACTAGCAGGGTTAGGTGAAAAACTGTTTTTT. Translation: CASRLAGLGEKLFF.

This clonotype has a count of ten or more. This chain connects TRBV7-2 to TRBJ2-7; 15 bases line up with TRBD2. CDR3 length: 16 residues. Looked up from germline, CDR1 is SGHTA and CDR2 is FQGNSA. V shed 5 bases and J 5 bases; nucleotides not matched to a gene: 7. This chain's CDR3 is CASSQGLAGGRDEQYF. CDR3 sequence (DNA): TGTGCCAGCAGCCAAGGACTAGCGGGGGGGCGCGACGAGCAGTACTTC.

This clonotype came up a few times. The chain has TRBV3-1 and TRBJ1-3, with D hard to call. V lost 1 base and J lost 1, with 11 bases in between. Germline V gene data show CDR1 as LGHDT and CDR2 as YNNKEL (reference sequence). This CDR3 contains 16 residues. Here the CDR3 DNA reads TGTGCCAGCAGCCAAGGGCCCGGGTTTTCTGGAAACACCATATATTTT. Its protein is CASSQGPGFSGNTIYF.

At least ten counts were recorded for this clonotype. The rearrangement uses TRBV19 and TRBJ2-1; D perhaps matches TRBD1 (5 bases). The V and J ends lost 8 bases and 0 bases respectively, with 8 bases between them. The germline gives CDR1 LNHDA, CDR2 SQIVND (reference sequence). This CDR3 is 13 amino acids long. The CDR3 protein is CASWGSSYNEQFF. In nucleotides, the CDR3 is TGTGCCAGTTGGGGCAGCTCCTACAATGAGCAGTTCTTC.

The chain has TRBV5-5 and TRBJ2-1; a weak D match, TRBD2 (6 bases). Germline CDR1 is SGHKS and CDR2 is YYEKEE (reference sequence). CDR3 length equals 16 residues. The V end lost 0 bases, the J end lost 3 bases, and 13 bases lay between the germline ends. For the CDR3, the DNA is TGTGCCAGCAGCTTGGCCCCGGGGGTACTCTACAATGAGCAGTTCTTC. Amino acid sequence: CASSLAPGVLYNEQFF.

A few counts support this clonotype. The genes are TRBV7-9 and TRBJ2-7, with 9 bases lining up with TRBD1. The trim removed 5 bases at V and 2 bases at J, leaving 4 bases unmatched. CDR1 is SEHNR and CDR2 is FQNEAQ in the germline V gene (reference sequence). This CDR3 has 14 residues. The CDR3, as DNA: TGTGCCAGCAGCCGGGACAGGGTTCCCTACGAGCAGTACTTC. It specifies CASSRDRVPYEQYF.

The chain couples TRBV29-1 to TRBJ2-3, with TRBD1 matching 12 bases. The CDR3 spans 14 residues. CDR1 and CDR2 (germline): SQVTM, ANQGSEA. After removal of 6 bases from V and 6 bases from J, the junction contained 7 bases not matched to a gene. The CDR3 DNA sequence: TGCAGCGTGGGGGACAGGGGGCGCCTGGATACGCAGTATTTT. It is translated as CSVGDRGRLDTQYF.

This chain links TRBV12-3 or TRBV12-4 with TRBJ2-3; 7 nucleotides line up with TRBD1. The CDR3 consists of 15 residues. V was clipped by 8 bases and J by 1 base; unmatched bases: 9. DNA of the CDR3: TGTGCCAGCCCCCCGACAGGGCTTGGCACAGATACGCAGTATTTT. This encodes CASPPTGLGTDTQYF.

This clonotype has ten or more counts. This chain uses TRBV12-3 or TRBV12-4 with TRBJ2-3; D might be TRBD2 (6 bases). The CDR3 has 15 amino acids. V lost 4 bases and J lost 0, with 11 bases in between. The CDR3 spells CASSSRGTSTDTQYF. In nucleotides, the CDR3 is TGTGCCAGCAGTTCACGGGGGACTAGCACAGATACGCAGTATTTT.